The 28 T cell receptor beta chains in this list originate from one sample, sequenced in a study of cytomegalovirus exposure and HLA in healthy donors. The primer mix had 60 Vbeta and 13 Jbeta primers. Using immunoSEQ multiplex PCR, the repertoire was profiled, and TCRdb retains in-frame clones only, with some absent. This sample's table reports some 130,000 clones. The sample was PBMCs. The receptors originated from a woman in her 40s in good health and CMV-seropositive.

The CDR3 region is CASSLHRDVGNEQFF. The CDR3 DNA sequence: TGTGCCAGCAGCTTACACAGGGATGTAGGCAATGAGCAGTTCTTC. The rearrangement links TRBV7-2 to TRBJ2-1, with TRBD1 as a possible D gene (6 bases). There are 15 residues in the CDR3. CDR1 SGHTA and CDR2 FQGNSA come from the germline V gene. Trimming removed 2 bases at V and 6 bases at J, with 14 bases between.

The chain employs TRBV7-6 and TRBJ2-3; tentatively, D is TRBD2 (5 bases). The germline gives CDR1 SGHVS, CDR2 FNYEAQ. Deletions cut 4 bases from V and 3 bases from J, with 26 bases between. This CDR3 has 19 amino acids. DNA for the CDR3: TGTGCCAGCAGCTCCCCCCGGGGAACAACCCCCTTATGGACAGATACGCAGTATTTT. Translated, it gives CASSSPRGTTPLWTDTQYF.

The V and J genes are TRBV29-1 and TRBJ2-5; 9 bases align to TRBD2. Germline CDR1 reads SQVTM; CDR2 reads ANQGSEA. With 3 bases clipped from V and 2 bases from J, the junction kept 4 bases outside the gene matches. The CDR3 is 14 amino acids. CDR3 bases: TGCAGCGTTGAGGCGGGAGGGGGGCAAGAGACCCAGTACTTC. Translation: CSVEAGGGQETQYF.

The gene calls are TRBV27 and TRBJ2-7, with a tentative D call TRBD1 (6 bases). The CDR3 spans 16 residues. From germline, CDR1 is MNHEY and CDR2 SMNVEV (reference sequence). The V and J ends lost 5 bases and 3 bases respectively, with 20 bases between them. The CDR3 region has the DNA TGTGCCAGCAGTCCTTTTTGGACAGACCAAGACTACGAGCAGTACTTC. Protein product: CASSPFWTDQDYEQYF.

This chain uses TRBV5-1 with TRBJ2-1; 15 bases match TRBD2. The CDR3 totals 17 residues. V dropped 3 bases and J dropped 4; count of bases not matched to a gene: 5. Germline assignment: CDR1 SGHRS and CDR2 YFSETQ. DNA for the CDR3: TGCGCCAGCAGCTCGGGACTAGCGGGAGGTTTTTACAATGAGCAGTTCTTC. Its translation: CASSSGLAGGFYNEQFF.

The rearrangement links TRBV6-6 to TRBJ1-4; D is perhaps TRBD1 (5 bases). The CDR3 is 14 residues long. V was clipped by 2 bases and J by 8 bases, with 12 bases between them. Germline V CDR1 and CDR2: MNHNY, SVGAGI (reference sequence). DNA of the CDR3: TGTGCCAGCAGTTACGGGCAGGGTGGGGAAAAACTGTTTTTT. Translating gives CASSYGQGGEKLFF.

This chain joins TRBV27 and TRBJ2-2, with D possibly TRBD2 on 7 matching bases. The germline V and J ends were trimmed by 8 bases and 4 bases, with 17 bases remaining between them. This CDR3 has 15 amino acids. Germline-derived CDR1 and CDR2 are MNHEY and SMNVEV (reference sequence). The CDR3 protein is CASRAGAGSTGELFF. The CDR3 DNA is TGTGCCAGCCGCGCGGGGGCGGGAAGCACCGGGGAGCTGTTTTTT.

The rearrangement uses TRBV10-1 and TRBJ2-2, with 9 bases lining up with TRBD2. Trimming cost V 3 bases and J 5 bases; bases outside gene matches: 10. Germline CDR1 reads WNHNN; CDR2 reads SYGVQD (reference sequence). The CDR3 totals 17 residues. Here the CDR3 reads CASSDQGWLAGTGELFF. For the CDR3, the DNA is TGCGCCAGCAGTGACCAGGGGTGGCTAGCGGGAACCGGGGAGCTGTTTTTT.

V and J are TRBV6-5 and TRBJ1-1; 7 bases are a match to TRBD1. The germline V gene encodes CDR1 MNHEY and CDR2 SVGAGI. With V trimmed by 4 bases and J by 0 bases, 8 bases remained unmatched. The CDR3 consists of 16 residues. Here the CDR3 reads CASSSGQIILNTEAFF. The CDR3 bases are TGTGCCAGCAGTTCGGGACAGATTATTTTGAACACTGAAGCTTTCTTT.

V gene TRBV19 combines with J gene TRBJ2-6, with D possibly TRBD1 on 6 matching bases. CDR1 is LNHDA and CDR2 is SQIVND in the germline V gene (reference sequence). There are 17 residues in the CDR3. Trimming took off 5 bases at V and 4 bases at J, with 18 bases between the two ends. DNA of the CDR3: TGTGCCAGTAGTCCAAAGCCAACAGGGTCCGGGGCCAACGTCCTGACTTTC. Protein sequence: CASSPKPTGSGANVLTF.

V is TRBV19 and J is TRBJ1-5; 8 bases line up with TRBD1. The CDR3 length is 16 residues. With 4 bases clipped from V and 3 bases from J, the junction kept 8 bases outside the gene matches. The germline gives CDR1 LNHDA, CDR2 SQIVND (reference sequence). The CDR3 spells CASSTRDRPYNQPQHF. In nucleotides, the CDR3 is TGTGCCAGTAGTACCCGGGACAGGCCGTACAATCAGCCCCAGCATTTT.

The J gene is TRBJ2-7, the V gene TRBV2; TRBD2 aligns across 7 bases. The V gene's germline CDR1 is SNHLY and CDR2 FYNNEI. This CDR3 comprises 14 residues. The junction had 6 bases not matched to a gene; V was cut back by 2 bases and J by 5 bases. In nucleotides, the CDR3 is TGTGCCAGCAGTGAACGTCTAGCGGTTCACGAGCAGTACTTC. It translates to CASSERLAVHEQYF. Combining the CDR3 with reference TRBV2 and TRBJ2-7 gives the whole variable domain EPEVTQTPSHQVTQMGQEVILRCVPISNHLYFYWYRQILGQKVEFLVSFYNNEISEKSEIFDDQFSVERPDGSNFTLKIRSTKLEDSAMYFCASSERLAVHEQYFGPGTRLTVT.

V and J are TRBV5-1 and TRBJ1-1, with D perhaps matching TRBD1 (5 bases). The length of the CDR3 is 16 residues. Between the trimmed V and J ends, which lost 0 bases and 5 bases, there was a span of 17 bases. Germline V CDR1 and CDR2: SGHRS, YFSETQ. CDR3 in DNA: TGCGCCAGCAGCTTGGCCGGGAGGGCGGGGGGTACTGAAGCTTTCTTT. Residues: CASSLAGRAGGTEAFF.

This chain links TRBV9 with TRBJ1-5; D is undetermined. This CDR3 has 14 amino acids. Germline CDR1 is SGDLS and CDR2 is YYNGEE. V lost 1 base, J lost 9 bases, and 14 bases lay in between. CDR3 sequence reads: CASSVLADGRPQHF. As DNA, the CDR3 is TGTGCCAGCAGCGTATTGGCGGATGGGAGGCCCCAGCATTTT.

This chain connects TRBV25-1 to TRBJ1-5; D call uncertain. The CDR3 is 12 residues long. CDR1 is MGHDK, CDR2 SYGVNS, per germline. V was pared by 1 base and J by 9 bases, with 7 bases between. DNA for the CDR3: TGTGCCAGCAGTGAATTGGCGGGGCCCCAGCATTTT. It is translated as CASSELAGPQHF.

The chain has TRBV28 and TRBJ1-1; 7 positions match TRBD1. The germline gives CDR1 MDHEN, CDR2 SYDVKM. The CDR3 consists of 14 residues. V trimming: 7 bases; J trimming: 0 bases; junction bases outside the gene matches: 5. The CDR3 sequence is CASTLGQLNTEAFF. For the CDR3, the DNA is TGTGCCAGCACCCTGGGACAGTTGAACACTGAAGCTTTCTTT.

The chain couples TRBV28 to TRBJ2-7, with 16 bases identical to TRBD2. V was clipped by 5 bases and J by 5 bases; unmatched bases: 12. The CDR3 consists of 18 residues. The V gene's germline CDR1 is MDHEN and CDR2 SYDVKM. In DNA form, the CDR3 reads TGTGCCAGCAGTAGCCCCGGGACTAGCGGGAGGGCCCATCACGAGCAGTACTTC. Translated, it gives CASSSPGTSGRAHHEQYF.

The rearrangement joins TRBV4-3 to TRBJ2-7; D may be TRBD2 (6 bases). This CDR3 region has 15 residues. Trimming removed 4 bases from V and 0 bases from J, with 13 bases in between. The germline V gene has CDR1 LGHNA and CDR2 YSLEER. The CDR3 nucleotides are TGCGCCAGCAGCCCCCTTGGAGGGACCTCCTACGAGCAGTACTTC. It encodes CASSPLGGTSYEQYF.

V and J are TRBV4-1 and TRBJ2-1; 7 bases line up with TRBD2. Germline V CDR1 and CDR2: MGHRA, YSYEKL. Trimming cost V 0 bases and J 4 bases; bases outside gene matches: 15. The CDR3 sequence is 19 residues long. The CDR3 sequence is CASSQDSRNWAGAYNEQFF. CDR3 nucleotides: TGCGCCAGCAGCCAAGATAGCCGAAATTGGGCGGGAGCTTACAATGAGCAGTTCTTC.

V usage is TRBV2 and J usage is TRBJ1-1; 8 bases are shared with TRBD1. Germline loops: CDR1 SNHLY, CDR2 FYNNEI. The ends lost 5 bases at V and 1 base at J; junction bases unmatched: 3. This CDR3 contains 14 residues. CDR3 sequence: CASSQGAWNTEAFF. In nucleotides, the CDR3 is TGTGCCAGCAGTCAGGGGGCTTGGAACACTGAAGCTTTCTTT.

V gene TRBV6-1 combines with J gene TRBJ2-7; D is possibly TRBD1 (6 bases). V shed 6 bases and J shed 4 bases, with 16 bases lying between them. CDR3 length equals 14 residues. Germline-derived CDR1 and CDR2 are MNHNS and SASEGT. Written as DNA, the CDR3 is TGTGCCAGCAGCCTGGGGGCTGGTAAGTACGAGCAGTACTTC. It codes for CASSLGAGKYEQYF.

The chain carries TRBV19 and TRBJ2-1, with 10 bases that match TRBD2. Germline CDR1 is LNHDA and CDR2 is SQIVND (reference sequence). V was pared by 4 bases and J by 7 bases, with 10 bases of the junction left unmatched. The CDR3 length is 16 residues. In nucleotides, the CDR3 is TGTGCCAGTAGTACACCCCTAGCGGGAGCGCTTAATGAGCAGTTCTTC. This encodes CASSTPLAGALNEQFF.

Here the CDR3 reads CASSKHRASGSENIQYF. In nucleotides, the CDR3 is TGTGCCAGCAGCAAACATCGGGCTAGCGGGAGCGAAAACATTCAGTACTTC. The chain joins TRBV21-1 to TRBJ2-4; TRBD2, the table's D call, was not compared with the DNA. TRBV21-1 is a listed pseudogene. This CDR3 is built from 17 residues.

The chain recombines TRBV6-5 with TRBJ2-7; 7 nucleotides agree with TRBD2. CDR1 MNHEY and CDR2 SVGAGI come from the germline V gene. CDR3 length: 16 residues. V was pared by 0 bases and J by 5 bases, with 10 bases of the junction left unmatched. The CDR3 region has the DNA TGTGCCAGCAGTTACTCGACCGCGGGAGTCGGAAACGAGCAGTACTTC. It codes for CASSYSTAGVGNEQYF.

The chain is built from TRBV6-6 and TRBJ1-4, with D possibly matching TRBD1 (5 bases). This CDR3 comprises 16 residues. V lost 2 bases to trimming and J lost 5 bases, with 15 bases between them. Germline CDR1 reads MNHNY; CDR2 reads SVGAGI (reference sequence). The CDR3 protein is CASSYPQGKVNEKLFF. DNA of the CDR3: TGTGCCAGCAGTTACCCCCAGGGTAAAGTGAATGAAAAACTGTTTTTT.

The chain has TRBV5-6 and TRBJ1-2; possible D gene TRBD1, 6 bases. V was pared by 3 bases and J by 2 bases, with 20 bases between. This CDR3 contains 17 residues. CDR1 and CDR2 (germline): SGHDT, YYEEEE. CDR3 DNA sequence: TGTGCCAGCAGCTATCCTTTAACGACAGGCGCCAACTATGGCTACACCTTC. Protein sequence: CASSYPLTTGANYGYTF.

The gene calls are TRBV10-1 and TRBJ1-1; 8 bases fit TRBD1. The CDR3 extends over 16 amino acids. Germline V gives CDR1 WNHNN, CDR2 SYGVQD (reference sequence). The V and J ends lost 8 bases and 1 base, in that order; junction bases with no gene match: 12. The CDR3 spells CASSLGTGGGNTEAFF. The CDR3 nucleotides are TGCGCCAGCTCCCTGGGGACAGGAGGAGGGAACACTGAAGCTTTCTTT.

The chain links TRBV18 to TRBJ2-5; a weak D match, TRBD1 (6 bases). The J call may be incorrect, as the DNA end agrees better with TRBJ2-7. The CDR3 consists of 14 residues. CDR1 KGHSH and CDR2 LQKENI come from the germline V gene. Written as DNA, the CDR3 is TGTGCCAGCTCCCGCAGCGGACAGATCGACGAGCAGTACTTC. This sequence encodes CASSRSGQIDEQYF.